This is a list of T cell receptor beta chains from one sample in a study of T cell responses to AZD1222 COVID-19 vaccine. Sequencing used immunoSEQ multiplex PCR; TCRdb keeps in-frame clones, though not all of them. The sample holds some 90,000 clones; 88% are singletons and the top ten take roughly 19%. Here the sequenced sample was peripheral blood, taken on day 0 of AZD1222 vaccination. The source is an adult in good health. The CDR3 runs from the conserved cysteine through the conserved F or W. D genes are given only for firm matches. Only some rows state a clone size, as once, few, many or a class for expanded clones.

j_call,d_call,v_call,clone_size,cdr3_aa,cdr3_nt
TRBJ1-5,.,TRBV7-6,once,CASSPSSNQPQHF,TGTGCCAGCAGCCCTAGTAGCAATCAGCCCCAGCATTTT
TRBJ2-5,.,TRBV7-7,.,CASSFAGQETQYF,TGTGCCAGCAGCTTTGCGGGCCAAGAGACCCAGTACTTC
TRBJ1-2,.,TRBV9,.,CASSGQGSGYTF,TGTGCCAGCAGCGGTCAGGGGTCTGGCTACACCTTC
TRBJ2-7,TRBD1,TRBV15,.,CATSRDFGQGVSYEQYF,TGTGCCACCAGCAGAGACTTTGGGCAGGGGGTTTCCTACGAGCAGTACTTC
TRBJ1-1,.,TRBV6-5,.,CASRPGATEAFF,TGTGCCAGCAGGCCAGGGGCCACTGAAGCTTTCTTT
TRBJ2-5,TRBD2,TRBV28,.,CASSLAGGGETQYF,TGTGCCAGCAGTTTAGCGGGAGGGGGAGAGACCCAGTACTTC
TRBJ2-7,TRBD1,TRBV18,.,CASSLQGSGEQYF,TGTGCCAGCTCACTACAGGGGTCCGGCGAGCAGTACTTC
TRBJ2-1,.,TRBV21-1,.,CASSNPTAPELGPNEQFF,TGTGCCAGCAGCAATCCAACCGCCCCCGAACTAGGCCCCAATGAGCAGTTCTTC
TRBJ2-7,.,TRBV6-2/TRBV6-3,.,CASSRDIGYEQYF,TGTGCCAGCAGTAGGGACATAGGCTACGAGCAGTACTTC
TRBJ2-7,.,TRBV11-2,.,CASGADRAYEQYF,TGTGCCAGCGGAGCGGACAGAGCCTACGAGCAGTACTTC
TRBJ2-1,.,TRBV3-1/TRBV3-2,once,CASSLRWGSSYNEQFF,TGTGCCAGCAGCCTCAGATGGGGGAGCTCCTACAATGAGCAGTTCTTC
TRBJ2-1,.,TRBV3-1/TRBV3-2,.,CASSPRDSYNEQFF,TGTGCCAGCAGCCCCCGGGACTCCTACAATGAGCAGTTCTTC
TRBJ1-4,TRBD1,TRBV4-3,.,CASSQDSPFIQGFNRGKLFF,TGCGCCAGCAGCCAAGACTCGCCTTTTATACAGGGGTTTAATCGCGGAAAACTGTTTTTT
TRBJ2-6,.,TRBV4-2,once,CASSQIGGAGANVLTF,TGTGCCAGCAGCCAAATTGGAGGAGCTGGGGCCAACGTCCTGACTTTC
TRBJ1-1,.,TRBV3-1/TRBV3-2,.,CASLQEGNTEAFF,TGTGCCAGCCTCCAAGAAGGGAACACTGAAGCTTTCTTT
TRBJ1-2,.,TRBV7-2,.,CASSSPPNYGYTF,TGTGCCAGCAGCTCCCCCCCGAACTATGGCTACACCTTC
TRBJ1-5,TRBD1,TRBV24-1,.,CATSDPKGARNQPQHF,TGTGCCACCAGTGACCCGAAGGGGGCCCGAAATCAGCCCCAGCATTTT
TRBJ2-5,TRBD2,TRBV7-2,.,CASTLGLAGGEETQYF,TGTGCCAGCACCCTGGGACTAGCGGGGGGGGAAGAGACCCAGTACTTC
TRBJ2-6,.,TRBV6-5,.,CASSKGTAGANVLTF,TGTGCCAGCTCAAAGGGGACCGCTGGGGCCAACGTCCTGACTTTC